One TCR beta chain is described in this entry. Its antigen is not known. Unmatched junction bases numbered 4, after V lost 4 bases and J lost 1 base. CDR1 is MGHRA and CDR2 is YSYEKL in the germline V gene. This CDR3 contains 17 residues. Libraries were prepared by immunoSEQ multiplex PCR; TCRdb keeps only in-frame clonotypes and omits some of them. The sample holds around 78,000 clones, approximately 90% seen once. The sample is drawn from a study of T cell responses to AZD1222 COVID-19 vaccine. Study results and limitations: When two AZD1222 doses had been given, Spike-specific TCR breadth and depth rose. Donors were mostly white British, more females; clonal diversity possibly underestimated.

Pooling was applied to second doses at about 4 or about 12 weeks. Sequencing was performed on peripheral blood, taken 28 days after the second AZD1222 dose. The chain uses TRBV4-1 and TRBJ2-3; 14 nucleotides match TRBD2. The sequence derives from an adult who received the AZD1222 COVID-19 vaccine. The CDR3 bases are TGCGCCAGCAGCCGCGGGACTAGCGGGGGAGGCACAGATACGCAGTATTTT. Amino acids: CASSRGTSGGGTDTQYF.